This TCR beta chain was identified during a study of neoadjuvant anti-PD-1 for oral cavity cancer. Study information: Patients mostly received three to four biweekly nivolumab doses at 3 mg/kg before surgery.

CDR3 length: 14 residues. V was trimmed by 4 bases and J by 0 bases, leaving 10 bases between them. The germline V gene encodes CDR1 SGHDT and CDR2 YYEEEE. Noted time point: after neoadjuvant nivolumab, at surgical resection. Blood cells were analyzed directly, without culture or expansion. Profiling relied on immunoSEQ multiplex PCR, and the TCRdb table lists in-frame clones only, not all of them. The sample holds 9,500 to 10,000 clones, under 70% seen once. This clone turned up a few times. The TCR sequence derives from a person between 35 and 79 years old with oral cavity squamous cell carcinoma. The chain employs TRBV5-6 and TRBJ1-2; D unclear. Sequenced material: PBMCs, taken after nivolumab (anti-PD-1) treatment. In DNA, the CDR3 is TGTGCCAGCAGCCCAGCCTTAGCTAACTATGGCTACACCTTC. Translation: CASSPALANYGYTF.